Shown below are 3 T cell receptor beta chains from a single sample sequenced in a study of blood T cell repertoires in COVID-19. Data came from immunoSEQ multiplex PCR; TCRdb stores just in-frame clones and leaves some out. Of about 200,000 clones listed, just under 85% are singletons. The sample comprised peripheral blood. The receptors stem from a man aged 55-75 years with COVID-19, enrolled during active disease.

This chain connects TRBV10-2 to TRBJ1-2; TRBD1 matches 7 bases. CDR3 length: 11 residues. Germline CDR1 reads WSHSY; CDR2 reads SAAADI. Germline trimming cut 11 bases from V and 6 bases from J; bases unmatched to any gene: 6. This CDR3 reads CASLRGDGYTF. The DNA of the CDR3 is TGCGCCTCCCTCAGGGGGGATGGCTACACCTTC.

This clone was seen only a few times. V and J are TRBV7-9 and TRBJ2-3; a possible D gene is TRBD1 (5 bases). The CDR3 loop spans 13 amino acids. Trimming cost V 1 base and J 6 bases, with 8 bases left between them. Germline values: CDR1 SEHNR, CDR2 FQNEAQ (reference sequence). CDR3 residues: CASSLGPGDTQYF. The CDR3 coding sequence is TGTGCCAGCAGCTTAGGACCAGGGGATACGCAGTATTTT.

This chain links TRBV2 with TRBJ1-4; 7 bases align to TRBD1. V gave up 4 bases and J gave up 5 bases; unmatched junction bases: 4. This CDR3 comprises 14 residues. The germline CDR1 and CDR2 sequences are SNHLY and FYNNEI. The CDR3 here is CASSVGRGNEKLFF. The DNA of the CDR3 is TGTGCCAGCAGTGTTGGCAGGGGGAATGAAAAACTGTTTTTT.